These T cell receptor beta chains were read from a single sample in a study of cytomegalovirus exposure and HLA in healthy donors. Assay: immunoSEQ multiplex PCR; the TCRdb copy retains only in-frame clones and omits some. Of more than 110,000 clones listed, 70% to 90% are singletons. Sequencing was done on a sample of PBMCs. The receptors here all came from a woman in her late teens or twenties in good health and CMV-seropositive. CDR3s include the opening cysteine and the closing phenylalanine or tryptophan. A D gene is named only where the DNA matches it firmly. Clone size, where shown, is once, few, many, or a class for clones that have expanded.

V	size	J	D	DNA	CDR3
TRBV14	-	TRBJ2-3	-	TGTGCCAGCAGCCAACTATTATTAGCCACAGATACGCAGTATTTT	CASSQLLLATDTQYF
TRBV28	-	TRBJ1-5	-	TGTGCCAGCAGTTTCCTCTTCAGGGTTCCTCAGCCCCAGCATTTT	CASSFLFRVPQPQHF
TRBV28	-	TRBJ1-5	-	TGTGCCAGCAGTTTACCTGGGGACATCAGCAATCAGCCCCAGCATTTT	CASSLPGDISNQPQHF
TRBV19	-	TRBJ2-6	-	TGTGCCAGTAGTATAGGGAGTCTAGCTGGGGCCAACGTCCTGACTTTC	CASSIGSLAGANVLTF
TRBV13	-	TRBJ1-1	-	TGTGCCAGCAGCTCGAGAAAGGTCGGAGGCACTGAAGCTTTCTTT	CASSSRKVGGTEAFF
TRBV6-5	-	TRBJ2-7	-	TGTGCCAGCCGGAGGCCAAGCTCCTACGAGCAGTACTTC	CASRRPSSYEQYF
TRBV7-6	-	TRBJ1-6	-	TGTGCCAGCAGCTTAAAAGGGGGACACTATAATTCACCCCTCCACTTT	CASSLKGGHYNSPLHF
TRBV5-4	-	TRBJ2-7	TRBD1	TGTGCCAGCAGCTTGGCCGGGACAGGGCACTACGAGCAGTACTTC	CASSLAGTGHYEQYF
TRBV14	-	TRBJ1-5	-	TGTGCCAGCAGCCAAGTGGGCGGGAATCAGCCCCAGCATTTT	CASSQVGGNQPQHF
TRBV9	-	TRBJ2-7	-	TGTGCCAGCAGCGTAGCGGCGGGGGAGCAGTACTTC	CASSVAAGEQYF
TRBV30	-	TRBJ2-7	-	TGTGCCTGGAGTGCGGGGGGCCCCTACGAGCAGTACTTC	CAWSAGGPYEQYF
TRBV7-8	-	TRBJ2-2	TRBD2	TGTGCCAGCAGTTTTAGCGGGAGAACCGGGGAGCTGTTTTTT	CASSFSGRTGELFF
TRBV5-1	-	TRBJ1-1	-	TGCGCCAGCAGAGCAGGGCGGGGAGCCATGAACACTGAAGCTTTCTTT	CASRAGRGAMNTEAFF
TRBV9	-	TRBJ2-3	TRBD2	TGTGCCAGCAGCGTAGTAGCGGGGAGCGCAGATACGCAGTATTTT	CASSVVAGSADTQYF
TRBV10-1	-	TRBJ2-5	TRBD2	TGCGCCAATGGCAAAGCGGGGAACCAAGAGACCCAGTACTTC	CANGKAGNQETQYF
TRBV5-4	once	TRBJ2-7	TRBD2	TGTGCCAGCAGCGAATTAGCGGGCTCCTACGAGCAGTACTTC	CASSELAGSYEQYF
TRBV5-1	-	TRBJ2-7	-	TGCGCCAGCAGTGCGCAGGGATGGGACGAGCAGTACTTC	CASSAQGWDEQYF
TRBV30	-	TRBJ2-2	-	TGTGCCTGGAGAGAGGGAAACACCGGGGAGCTGTTTTTT	CAWREGNTGELFF
TRBV28	-	TRBJ2-4	-	TGTGCCAGCACCTCGACGGGAGACGCCAAAAACATTCAGTACTTC	CASTSTGDAKNIQYF
TRBV6-1	-	TRBJ2-2	-	TGTGCCAGCAGTGATCGGCCGGGGACCGGGGAGCTGTTTTTT	CASSDRPGTGELFF
TRBV30	-	TRBJ2-3	-	TGTGCCTGGAGTGAAGGGGGAAAATTAGATACGCAGTATTTT	CAWSEGGKLDTQYF
TRBV5-1	-	TRBJ2-1	TRBD2	TGCGCCAGCAGCTTGGTAGCGGGAGGCTCCTACAATGAGCAGTTCTTC	CASSLVAGGSYNEQFF
TRBV6-1	once	TRBJ1-5	TRBD1	TGTGCCAGCAGCCGGGGACAGGGCAGCAATCAGCCCCAGCATTTT	CASSRGQGSNQPQHF
TRBV6-1	-	TRBJ2-5	-	TGTGCCAGCAGTCCCGAGGCCCAAGAGACCCAGTACTTC	CASSPEAQETQYF
TRBV10-1	-	TRBJ2-3	TRBD2	TGCGCCAACAAACGACTAGCGGGGGCCCTTAGAAGCACAGATACGCAGTATTTT	CANKRLAGALRSTDTQYF
TRBV6-1	-	TRBJ1-2	-	TGTGCCAGCAGTGAAGCGAGGGACTATGGCTACACCTTC	CASSEARDYGYTF
TRBV19	-	TRBJ1-5	TRBD1	TGTGCCAGTACCAAGGACAGGGGCAATCAGCCCCAGCATTTT	CASTKDRGNQPQHF
TRBV5-5	-	TRBJ2-7	TRBD2	TGTGCCAGCAGCTCGGCCAGACTAGCGGGAGGATACGAGCAGTACTTC	CASSSARLAGGYEQYF
TRBV11-2	-	TRBJ2-7	TRBD2	TGTGCCAGCAGCCCCCACGGACTAGCGGGGATCGAGCAGTACTTC	CASSPHGLAGIEQYF
TRBV28	-	TRBJ2-7	TRBD2	TGTGCCAGCAGTTTTCTAGCGGCGAGCTCCTACGAGCAGTACTTC	CASSFLAASSYEQYF
TRBV5-8	-	TRBJ2-7	-	TGTGCCAGCAGCTTGGCTTTTGTGTACGAGCAGTACTTC	CASSLAFVYEQYF
TRBV9	-	TRBJ2-1	TRBD2	TGTGCCAGCAGCAAACAGACTAGCGGGGGACGCAATGAGCAGTTCTTC	CASSKQTSGGRNEQFF
TRBV18	-	TRBJ2-3	-	TGTGCCAGCTCAACCAAGCATCCGGCGGGGGATACGCAGTATTTT	CASSTKHPAGDTQYF
TRBV6-5	-	TRBJ2-3	TRBD1	TGTGCCAGCAGTTTTACCCAGGGGGCAGCGGATACGCAGTATTTT	CASSFTQGAADTQYF
TRBV4-1	-	TRBJ2-3	-	TGCGCCAGCAGCCAAGGGGACTTTAGGGATACAGATACGCAGTATTTT	CASSQGDFRDTDTQYF
TRBV2	-	TRBJ2-7	TRBD2	TGTGCCAGCAGTGAACTAGGACTAGCGGGAGGAAGCTCCTACGAGCAGTACTTC	CASSELGLAGGSSYEQYF
TRBV19	-	TRBJ2-3	-	TGTGCCAGTAGTTATACGGTCCCCCCAGATACGCAGTATTTT	CASSYTVPPDTQYF
TRBV7-9	once	TRBJ2-1	TRBD2	TGTGCCAGCAGCTTAGAATCGGGACTAGCGGTAGACTACAATGAGCAGTTCTTC	CASSLESGLAVDYNEQFF
TRBV5-6	-	TRBJ2-7	TRBD1	TGTGCCAGCAGCTTCGGGACAGCCTACGAGCAGTACTTC	CASSFGTAYEQYF
TRBV9	once	TRBJ2-4	-	TGTGCCAGCTCGCCCCCCGGTGGTAAAAACATTCAGTACTTC	CASSPPGGKNIQYF
TRBV28	-	TRBJ2-5	TRBD1	TGTGCCAGCAGTTTACCCGAGGGACAGGGGGCGAGTGGGGAGACCCAGTACTTC	CASSLPEGQGASGETQYF
TRBV18	-	TRBJ1-6	-	TGTGCCAGCTCACCCACAGAAATCAGGACCTATAATTCACCCCTCCACTTT	CASSPTEIRTYNSPLHF
TRBV5-5	-	TRBJ1-3	-	TGTGCCAGCAGCTTGCCAGGATATTTGCGAAACACCATATATTTT	CASSLPGYLRNTIYF
TRBV11-3	once	TRBJ2-7	-	TGTGCCAGCAGCCTAAGTGGCGGGACGAGCTCCTACGAGCAGTACTTC	CASSLSGGTSSYEQYF
TRBV5-1	-	TRBJ1-2	TRBD1	TGCGCCAGCAGCCCCCTGACAGGGGCGAACTATGGCTACACCTTC	CASSPLTGANYGYTF
TRBV5-1	-	TRBJ2-5	TRBD2	TGCGCCAGCAGCAGTAGCGGGAGCGGAGGAGAGACCCAGTACTTC	CASSSSGSGGETQYF
TRBV6-5	once	TRBJ2-1	TRBD2	TGTGCCAGCAGTTTCGCACGGGGGGGGGCATACAATGAGCAGTTCTTC	CASSFARGGAYNEQFF
TRBV10-3	-	TRBJ1-2	-	TGTGCCATCAGCATAACCGGGACACCCTATGGCTACACCTTC	CAISITGTPYGYTF
TRBV7-9	-	TRBJ1-1	-	TGTGCCAGCAGCTTAGGTAGGAGAGACACTGAAGCTTTCTTT	CASSLGRRDTEAFF
TRBV5-6	-	TRBJ2-3	-	TGTGCCAGCACCCCCGGGATGGGCACAGATACGCAGTATTTT	CASTPGMGTDTQYF
TRBV25-1	-	TRBJ2-7	-	TGTGCCAGCAGCGCCGCTTTGGGGGGGCTTAACGAGCAGTACTTC	CASSAALGGLNEQYF
TRBV7-9	-	TRBJ2-2	-	TGTGCCAGCAGTTTCAGACTAGGACCCACCGGGGAGCTGTTTTTT	CASSFRLGPTGELFF
TRBV5-1	-	TRBJ2-1	TRBD1	TGCGCCAGCAGCAGCGGACAGGGGGGCTACAATGAGCAGTTCTTC	CASSSGQGGYNEQFF
TRBV6-1	-	TRBJ2-1	TRBD2	TGTGCCAGCAGTGGACTAGCGGGTACCAGGGCCCTTGACAATGAGCAGTTCTTC	CASSGLAGTRALDNEQFF
TRBV27	-	TRBJ2-5	TRBD2	TGTGCCAGCGGAGCGGGGGGGCCGGCGACCCAGTACTTC	CASGAGGPATQYF
TRBV4-3	-	TRBJ1-2	TRBD1	TGCGCCAGCAGCCAAGATCGAGCAGGGGGCAGTTTCGCCTTC	CASSQDRAGGSFAF
TRBV5-1	-	TRBJ1-4	-	TGCGCCAGCAGCTTGACCCTAGGTGAAGGTGAAAAACTGTTTTTT	CASSLTLGEGEKLFF
TRBV28	-	TRBJ2-4	-	TGTGCCAGCAGTCACAGGGATGGGGCCAAAAACATTCAGTACTTC	CASSHRDGAKNIQYF